What follows are 12 T cell receptor beta chains derived from one specimen sequenced in a study of PD-1 blockade in mismatch repair-deficient tumors (dated by TCRdb to 2016 to 2017). Receptors were amplified or captured by the immunoSEQ multiplex PCR assay. In TCRdb, the immuneACCESS table is reduced to in-frame sequences with V and J assigned. These tables do not hold every clone; where another copy was compared, an unresolved V gene accounts for under half, and the others remain unexplained. This sample is represented by under 50,000 clones; approximately 80% of them were singletons. In total, the top ten clones hold approximately 3.5% of the sample. Read against the paper, the sample's time point label means: peripheral blood before pembrolizumab. The sequencing here drew on PBMCs, taken before pembrolizumab treatment. Receptors originate from an adult with mismatch repair-deficient cancer.

The chain employs TRBV11-2 and TRBJ1-1, with unresolved D. This CDR3 has 14 amino acids. Germline V gene data show CDR1 as SGHAT and CDR2 as FQNNGV. Trimming cost V 1 base and J 4 bases, with 10 bases left between them. The CDR3 is CASSLVSIGTEAFF. The CDR3 DNA is TGTGCCAGCAGCTTAGTTTCGATTGGCACTGAAGCTTTCTTT.

This clone was counted once. The V call is TRBV5-4, the J call TRBJ2-2, with unresolved D. CDR1 is SGHNT and CDR2 is YYREEE in the germline V gene (reference sequence). The CDR3 has 13 residues. V lost 1 base to trimming and J lost 4 bases, with 5 bases between them. CDR3 bases: TGTGCCAGCAGCTTGAGTCCCACCGGGGAGCTGTTTTTT. This sequence encodes CASSLSPTGELFF.

The chain carries TRBV30 and TRBJ1-5; weak D call: TRBD1 (6 bases). Trimming took off 3 bases at V and 4 bases at J, with 13 bases between the two ends. CDR3 size: 14 residues. Germline V CDR1 and CDR2: GTSNPN, SVGIG (reference sequence). CDR3 in amino acids: CAWSPLQGNQPQHF. The CDR3 DNA reads TGTGCCTGGAGCCCCCTACAGGGAAATCAGCCCCAGCATTTT. Full variable domain (remainder filled in from reference TRBV30 and TRBJ1-5): SQTIHQWPATLVQPVGSPLSLECTVEGTSNPNLYWYRQAAGRGLQLLFYSVGIGQISSEVPQNLSASRPQDRQFILSSKKLLLSDSGFYLCAWSPLQGNQPQHFGDGTRLSIL.

This chain links TRBV7-6 with TRBJ2-5, with TRBD2 as a possible D gene (6 bases). The CDR3 covers 14 residues. V was pared by 5 bases and J by 0 bases, with 10 bases between. The germline V gene encodes CDR1 SGHVS and CDR2 FNYEAQ. The CDR3 coding sequence is TGTGCCAGCAGCCCTAGGGACTACCAAGAGACCCAGTACTTC. It encodes CASSPRDYQETQYF.

The V and J genes are TRBV9 and TRBJ2-7; 7 bases agree with TRBD1. CDR3 size: 14 residues. The germline V gene encodes CDR1 SGDLS and CDR2 YYNGEE. V was pared by 3 bases and J by 2 bases, with 5 bases of the junction left unmatched. CDR3 DNA: TGTGCCAGCAGCGCGACAGGGAGCCCCTACGAGCAGTACTTC. Translation: CASSATGSPYEQYF.

The chain carries TRBV5-6 and TRBJ2-3; 8 bases agree with TRBD2. The length of the CDR3 is 17 residues. In germline, CDR1 is SGHDT, CDR2 YYEEEE. Trimming at V came to 3 bases and at J to 0 bases, leaving 9 bases not matched to a gene. The CDR3 sequence is CASSSPPSGPSTDTQYF. In DNA form, the CDR3 reads TGTGCCAGCAGCTCTCCCCCTAGCGGGCCCAGCACAGATACGCAGTATTTT.

The V call is TRBV10-3, the J call TRBJ1-1; D call uncertain. V dropped 8 bases and J dropped 0 bases, with 10 bases sitting between them. This CDR3 spans 13 amino acids. Germline CDR1 is ENHRY and CDR2 is SYGVKD. CDR3 in DNA: TGTGCCATCTGTAAAGGGATGAACACTGAAGCTTTCTTT. Residues: CAICKGMNTEAFF.

The CDR3 is CASSLTLASGTYEQYF. The CDR3 DNA is TGTGCCAGCAGCCTGACCCTGGCTAGCGGAACCTACGAGCAGTACTTC. The chain joins TRBV11-2 to TRBJ2-7, with 7 bases aligning to TRBD2. V dropped 5 bases and J dropped 2; count of bases not matched to a gene: 12. There are 16 residues in the CDR3. The germline gives CDR1 SGHAT, CDR2 FQNNGV.

The V gene is TRBV6-1, the J gene TRBJ2-5, with 10 bases lining up with TRBD2. Germline-derived CDR1 and CDR2 are MNHNS and SASEGT. Losses at the gene ends were 1 base for V and 6 bases for J; bases not matched to a gene: 5. The CDR3 loop spans 15 amino acids. The CDR3 bases are TGTGCCAGCAGTGAAGAGGGACTAGCGAAGCAGACCCAGTACTTC. It codes for CASSEEGLAKQTQYF.

In its sample, this clone was seen a few times. This chain uses TRBV15 with TRBJ2-5; D tentatively reads TRBD1 or TRBD2 (5 bases each). In germline, CDR1 is LNHNV, CDR2 YYDKDF (reference sequence). The CDR3 extends over 14 amino acids. The germline V and J ends were trimmed by 5 bases and 5 bases, with 15 bases remaining between them. CDR3 sequence (DNA): TGTGCCACCAGCGGGGGTGGGGATTTTGAGACCCAGTACTTC. The encoded protein is CATSGGGDFETQYF. The variable domain in full, completed from reference TRBV15 and TRBJ2-5, reads DAMVIQNPRYQVTQFGKPVTLSCSQTLNHNVMYWYQQKSSQAPKLLFHYYDKDFNNEADTPDNFQSRRPNTSFCFLDIRSPGLGDTAMYLCATSGGGDFETQYFGPGTRLLVL.

This clone was detected only a few times. The rearrangement joins TRBV6-1 to TRBJ2-7, with 7 bases lining up with TRBD1. The CDR3 spans 13 residues. In germline, CDR1 is MNHNS, CDR2 SASEGT. Trimming removed 7 bases from V and 3 bases from J; junction bases left unmatched: 6. In DNA, the CDR3 is TGTGCCAGCAACCACAGGGGAAACTACGAGCAGTACTTC. As protein: CASNHRGNYEQYF.

In this sample, this clone is medium-sized. The V gene is TRBV19, the J gene TRBJ2-3; D not resolved. The CDR3 contains 15 residues. V dropped 5 bases and J dropped 1 base, with 13 bases sitting between them. From germline, CDR1 is LNHDA and CDR2 SQIVND (reference sequence). Here the CDR3 reads CASSAHSGGTDTQYF. The CDR3 DNA is TGTGCCAGTAGTGCCCACAGTGGAGGCACAGATACGCAGTATTTT.